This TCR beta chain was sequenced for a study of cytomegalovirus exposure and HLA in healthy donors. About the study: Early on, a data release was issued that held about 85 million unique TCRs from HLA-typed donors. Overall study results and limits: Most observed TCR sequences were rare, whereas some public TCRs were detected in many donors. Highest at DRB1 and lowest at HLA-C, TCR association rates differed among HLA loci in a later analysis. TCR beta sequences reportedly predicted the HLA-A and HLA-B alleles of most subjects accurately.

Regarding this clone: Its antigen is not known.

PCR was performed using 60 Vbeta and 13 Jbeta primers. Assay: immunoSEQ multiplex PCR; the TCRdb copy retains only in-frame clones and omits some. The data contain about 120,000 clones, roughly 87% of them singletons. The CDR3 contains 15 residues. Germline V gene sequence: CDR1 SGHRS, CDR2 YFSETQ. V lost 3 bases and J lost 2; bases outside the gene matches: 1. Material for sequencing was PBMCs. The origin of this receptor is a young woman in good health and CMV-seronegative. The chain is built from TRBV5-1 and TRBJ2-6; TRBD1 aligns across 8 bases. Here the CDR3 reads CASSSQGAGANVLTF. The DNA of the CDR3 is TGCGCCAGCAGCTCACAGGGGGCTGGGGCCAACGTCCTGACTTTC.